The T cell receptor (beta chain) under discussion was sequenced for a study of cytomegalovirus exposure and HLA in healthy donors. The study, taken as a whole, reports: A later analysis showed TCR association rates differing by HLA locus, peaking at DRB1 and lowest at HLA-C.

Primers for the PCR totalled 60 Vbeta and 13 Jbeta. TCRdb's table, derived via immunoSEQ multiplex PCR, lists solely in-frame clones and lacks some. Here the sample spans about 150,000 clones, 76% being singletons. The CDR3 runs to 15 residues. Germline values: CDR1 SGHAT, CDR2 FQDESV (reference sequence). A note on this clone: Its antigen is unknown.

V and J are TRBV11-1 and TRBJ2-5; 7 bases line up with TRBD2. The J call is uncertain, as TRBJ2-7 better fits the DNA end. Specimen: PBMCs. The sequence came from a male donor in good health and CMV-seronegative. The CDR3 DNA sequence: TGTGCCAGCAGCTTAGAATTTCTCCGGGGGGACGAGCAGTACTTC. Amino acid sequence: CASSLEFLRGDEQYF.